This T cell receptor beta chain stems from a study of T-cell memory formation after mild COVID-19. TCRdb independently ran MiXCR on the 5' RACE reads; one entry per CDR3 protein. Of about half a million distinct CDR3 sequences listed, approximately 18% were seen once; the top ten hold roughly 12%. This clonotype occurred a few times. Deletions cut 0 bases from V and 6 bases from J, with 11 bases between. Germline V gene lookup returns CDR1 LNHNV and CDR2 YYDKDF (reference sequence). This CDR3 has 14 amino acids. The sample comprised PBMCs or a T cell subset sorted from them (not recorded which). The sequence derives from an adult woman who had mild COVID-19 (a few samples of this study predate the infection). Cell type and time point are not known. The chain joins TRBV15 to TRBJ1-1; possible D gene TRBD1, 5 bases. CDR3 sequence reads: CATSRDGRDSEAFF. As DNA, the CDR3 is TGTGCCACCAGCAGAGACGGGCGGGACTCTGAAGCTTTCTTT.